These 27 T cell receptor beta chains originate from one sample sequenced in a study of OX40 agonist ivuxolimab in advanced cancers. The data were produced by immunoSEQ multiplex PCR, yet TCRdb's version contains in-frame clones alone and is incomplete. The profile shows tens of thousands of clones, about 85% of them singletons. Sequencing used CD4+ or CD8+ T cells sorted from blood, obtained in a trial of the OX40 agonist ivuxolimab. The receptors shown here come from an adult with an advanced solid tumor such as melanoma, head and neck, liver or kidney cancer.

The genes are TRBV30 and TRBJ2-3; D is possibly TRBD2 (6 bases). V lost 0 bases to trimming and J lost 2 bases, with 15 bases between them. Germline CDR1 GTSNPN, CDR2 SVGIG (reference sequence). The CDR3 is 16 amino acids. Here the CDR3 reads CAWSVMLGGATDTQYF. DNA of the CDR3: TGTGCCTGGAGTGTAATGCTTGGCGGGGCCACAGATACGCAGTATTTT.

The V and J genes are TRBV19 and TRBJ2-7; 11 bases line up with TRBD1. This CDR3 has 16 residues. V shed 6 bases, J shed 4 bases, and the junction held 11 bases outside the gene matches. Per the germline V gene, CDR1 is LNHDA and CDR2 is SQIVND (reference sequence). The CDR3 protein is CASSMRGTGGSYEQYF. The CDR3 DNA follows: TGTGCCAGTAGCATGAGGGGGACAGGGGGATCTTACGAGCAGTACTTC.

The chain joins TRBV19 to TRBJ1-1, with 7 bases aligning to TRBD1. CDR3 length: 15 residues. The V and J ends lost 6 bases and 3 bases, in that order; junction bases with no gene match: 10. Looked up from germline, CDR1 is LNHDA and CDR2 is SQIVND (reference sequence). The CDR3 region is CASSPRQGGYTEAFF. CDR3 DNA: TGTGCCAGTAGCCCCAGACAAGGGGGCTACACTGAAGCTTTCTTT.

The chain carries TRBV10-3 and TRBJ2-2; maybe TRBD2 (6 bases). V lost 7 bases, J lost 2 bases, and 11 bases lay in between. CDR1 is ENHRY and CDR2 is SYGVKD in the germline V gene. This CDR3 has 14 amino acids. CDR3 residues: CAITRGGNTGELFF. CDR3 DNA: TGTGCCATCACGCGGGGTGGTAACACCGGGGAGCTGTTTTTT.

The rearrangement uses TRBV5-1 and TRBJ1-1; 8 bases align to TRBD1. Losses at the gene ends were 0 bases for V and 3 bases for J; bases not matched to a gene: 4. The germline gives CDR1 SGHRS, CDR2 YFSETQ. The CDR3 has 15 amino acids. The DNA of the CDR3 is TGCGCCAGCAGCTTGGCCAGGGGGCTCCACACTGAAGCTTTCTTT. Encoded protein: CASSLARGLHTEAFF.

J is TRBJ2-5 and V is TRBV2, with 8 bases aligning to TRBD2. This CDR3 has 14 amino acids. Germline lookup yields CDR1 SNHLY and CDR2 FYNNEI. The V segment lost 5 bases and the J segment 5 bases; nucleotides outside the gene matches: 7. In DNA, the CDR3 is TGTGCCAGCAGTCGGGGGGGGATGGGCGAGACCCAGTACTTC. Amino acids: CASSRGGMGETQYF.

The rearrangement links TRBV1 to TRBJ1-5; the table's D call, TRBD1, was not checked against the DNA. TRBV1 is a recognized pseudogene. This CDR3 region has 17 residues. The CDR3 region has the DNA TGCACCAGCAGCCAAGATAAGGGACAGGGGAGCAATCAGCCCCAGCATTTT. It specifies CTSSQDKGQGSNQPQHF.

The rearrangement joins TRBV27 to TRBJ2-2, with 7 bases lining up with TRBD2. CDR3 length: 16 amino acids. The V segment lost 1 base and the J segment 2 bases; nucleotides outside the gene matches: 4. Looked up from germline, CDR1 is MNHEY and CDR2 is SMNVEV (reference sequence). The CDR3 DNA sequence: TGTGCCAGCAGTTTATTGGGACTAATAAACACCGGGGAGCTGTTTTTT. Its protein product is CASSLLGLINTGELFF.

The count of this clone is one. For the CDR3, the DNA is TGCGCCAGCAACATACAAGGAAGTAGTAACACTGAAGCTTTCTTT. This sequence encodes CASNIQGSSNTEAFF. The V gene is TRBV5-1, the J gene TRBJ1-1; D not resolved. This CDR3 contains 15 residues. Germline CDR1 SGHRS, CDR2 YFSETQ. V was clipped by 6 bases and J by 2 bases, with 17 bases between them.

The chain uses TRBV5-1 and TRBJ2-2; tentative D call: TRBD1 (5 bases). With 1 base removed from V and 1 base from J, the gap between germline ends came to 8 bases. The CDR3 consists of 15 residues. The germline V gene encodes CDR1 SGHRS and CDR2 YFSETQ. CDR3 in DNA: TGCGCCAGCAGCTTGAGGGGAAGGAACACCGGGGAGCTGTTTTTT. It encodes CASSLRGRNTGELFF.

V gene TRBV11-3 combines with J gene TRBJ2-7; D assignment may be TRBD1 or TRBD2 (5 bases each). This CDR3 spans 12 amino acids. V was shortened by 5 bases and J by 5 bases, with 10 bases between the two germline ends. Germline V CDR1 and CDR2: SGHNT, YENEEA. Here the CDR3 DNA reads TGTGCCAGCAGCGACCGGGACGACGAGCAGTACTTC. Amino acids: CASSDRDDEQYF.

This rearrangement joins TRBV6-1 to TRBJ1-3; no clear D. The germline CDR1 and CDR2 sequences are MNHNS and SASEGT. V lost 1 base and J 0 bases, leaving 1 base between the germline ends. This CDR3 spans 13 amino acids. The CDR3 is CASSEGSGNTIYF. The CDR3 coding sequence is TGTGCCAGCAGTGAAGGCTCTGGAAACACCATATATTTT.

The genes are TRBV7-6 and TRBJ1-1; no clear D gene. V dropped 5 bases and J dropped 1 base, with 2 bases sitting between them. There are 11 residues in the CDR3. CDR1 and CDR2 (germline): SGHVS, FNYEAQ. CDR3 coding DNA: TGTGCCAGCAGCGGGAACACTGAAGCTTTCTTT. It encodes CASSGNTEAFF.

The V call is TRBV29-1, the J call TRBJ1-2, with D tentatively TRBD1 (5 bases). This CDR3 comprises 15 residues. The germline CDR1 and CDR2 sequences are SQVTM and ANQGSEA. Trimming removed 3 bases at V and 0 bases at J, with 14 bases between. CDR3 loop: CSVETARFTNYGYTF. The CDR3, as DNA: TGCAGCGTTGAGACAGCGAGATTTACTAACTATGGCTACACCTTC.

J is TRBJ1-2 and V is TRBV19; unclear D gene. Germline V gene lookup returns CDR1 LNHDA and CDR2 SQIVND (reference sequence). The CDR3 extends over 16 amino acids. Trimming removed 6 bases from V and 4 bases from J, with 21 bases in between. This CDR3 is CASRKGPGVVGYGYTF. CDR3 sequence (DNA): TGTGCCAGTAGGAAGGGCCCTGGGGTAGTGGGCTATGGCTACACCTTC.

The V and J genes are TRBV27 and TRBJ2-2; maybe TRBD2 (6 bases). Trimming removed 2 bases from V and 4 bases from J, with 14 bases in between. From germline, CDR1 is MNHEY and CDR2 SMNVEV (reference sequence). The CDR3 is 16 amino acids. This CDR3 reads CASSLTGGARTGELFF. The CDR3 DNA follows: TGTGCCAGCAGTTTAACAGGAGGGGCCCGCACCGGGGAGCTGTTTTTT.

This clone was seen just once. Here the CDR3 DNA reads TGTGCCAGCAGGTTCCGGGGGGGCGAGCAAGATACGCAGTATTTT. Its protein product is CASRFRGGEQDTQYF. The V gene is TRBV27, the J gene TRBJ2-3; TRBD2 agrees at 8 bases. The trim removed 6 bases at V and 5 bases at J, leaving 10 bases unmatched. The CDR3 loop spans 15 amino acids. Germline CDR1 and CDR2: MNHEY and SMNVEV (reference sequence).

The gene calls are TRBV4-1 and TRBJ1-6; possibly TRBD1 for D (5 bases). CDR3 length equals 15 residues. The V end was cut by 0 bases, the J end by 8 bases, with 11 bases between. Germline loops: CDR1 MGHRA, CDR2 YSYEKL. Here the CDR3 DNA reads TGCGCCAGCAGCCAAGAAGGGACTGGGGATTCACCCCTCCACTTT. Protein product: CASSQEGTGDSPLHF.

V usage is TRBV27 and J usage is TRBJ1-1; D gene uncertain. Trimming took 4 bases from V and 2 from J, leaving 14 bases between them. Germline loops: CDR1 MNHEY, CDR2 SMNVEV (reference sequence). This CDR3 has 15 amino acids. The CDR3 bases are TGTGCCAGCAGTTCCCCCACCGACGGAAACACTGAAGCTTTCTTT. Translated, it gives CASSSPTDGNTEAFF.

The chain uses TRBV9 and TRBJ1-2; unclear D gene. Germline V lookup: CDR1 SGDLS, CDR2 YYNGEE. Trimming pared 3 bases from V and 13 bases from J, leaving 10 bases between. This CDR3 is built from 10 residues. The CDR3 protein is CASSGDVSTF. The CDR3 nucleotides are TGTGCCAGCAGCGGGGATGTCTCCACCTTC.

The CDR3 reads CASSLDRGPAGELFF. As DNA, the CDR3 is TGCGCCAGCAGCTTAGACAGGGGGCCCGCCGGGGAGCTGTTTTTT. The chain employs TRBV5-1 and TRBJ2-2; 10 positions agree with TRBD1. CDR1 and CDR2 from the germline V gene are SGHRS and YFSETQ. The length of the CDR3 is 15 residues. Germline trimming cut 2 bases from V and 6 bases from J; bases unmatched to any gene: 4.

The chain has TRBV7-2 and TRBJ2-1, with 8 bases fitting TRBD2. The V and J ends lost 4 bases and 4 bases, in that order; junction bases with no gene match: 6. CDR3 size: 15 residues. Germline values: CDR1 SGHTA, CDR2 FQGNSA. The CDR3 DNA reads TGTGCCAGCAGCTCGAGAGCGGGGGCTTACAATGAGCAGTTCTTC. It yields the protein CASSSRAGAYNEQFF. The full variable domain, in which reference TRBV7-2 and TRBJ2-1 provide the parts outside the CDR3, is GAGVSQSPSNKVTEKGKDVELRCDPISGHTALYWYRQSLGQGLEFLIYFQGNSAPDKSGLPSDRFSAERTGGSVSTLTIQRTQQEDSAVYLCASSSRAGAYNEQFFGPGTRLTVL.

The rearrangement links TRBV29-1 to TRBJ2-7, with TRBD2 matching over 9 bases. From germline, CDR1 is SQVTM and CDR2 ANQGSEA. The CDR3 contains 15 residues. Germline trimming cut 4 bases from V and 2 bases from J; bases unmatched to any gene: 9. DNA of the CDR3: TGCAGCGTTGTGAAGCGGGGGGCCTTCCCCTACGAGCAGTACTTC. Its translation is CSVVKRGAFPYEQYF.

The J gene is TRBJ1-5, the V gene TRBV2; 10 bases map to TRBD1. The length of the CDR3 is 15 residues. Looked up from germline, CDR1 is SNHLY and CDR2 is FYNNEI. V was pared by 3 bases and J by 2 bases, with 1 base of the junction left unmatched. CDR3 loop: CASSETGGRNQPQHF. CDR3 bases: TGTGCCAGCAGTGAGACAGGGGGCCGCAATCAGCCCCAGCATTTT.

The J gene is TRBJ2-7, the V gene TRBV19; a possible D gene is TRBD2 (5 bases). In germline, CDR1 is LNHDA, CDR2 SQIVND (reference sequence). V gave up 0 bases and J gave up 4 bases, with 16 bases separating them. The CDR3 covers 16 residues. The CDR3 sequence: CASSIDLAAPSYEQYF. The CDR3 region has the DNA TGTGCCAGTAGTATAGATCTAGCAGCGCCCAGTTACGAGCAGTACTTC.

The J gene is TRBJ1-2, the V gene TRBV28, with TRBD1 matching 7 bases. CDR1 MDHEN and CDR2 SYDVKM come from the germline V gene. This CDR3 has 12 amino acids. The V segment lost 10 bases and the J segment 6 bases; nucleotides outside the gene matches: 8. This CDR3 reads CATLGTVHGYTF. In DNA form, the CDR3 reads TGTGCCACCCTAGGGACAGTACATGGCTACACCTTC.

Remarks on this clone: A junction boundary mismatches the germline segment, possibly from a read error. Other DNA sequences of this sample code for an identical CDR3. The V and J genes are TRBV7-8 and TRBJ2-1; weak D call: TRBD2 (6 bases). CDR3 length: 14 amino acids. The germline V gene encodes CDR1 SGHVS and CDR2 FQNEAQ. The CDR3 reads CASSLDLGRDEQFF. In nucleotides, the CDR3 is TGTGCCAGCAGCTTAGATTTAGGGCGGGATGAACAGTTCTTC.